Listed here are 32 T cell receptor beta chains from one sample, sequenced in a study of cytomegalovirus exposure and HLA in healthy donors. The PCR ran on 60 Vbeta and 13 Jbeta primers. Profiling relied on immunoSEQ multiplex PCR, and the TCRdb table lists in-frame clones only, not all of them. The sample lists under 200,000 clones, around three quarters occurring once. The sample consisted of PBMCs. Receptors were obtained from a woman in her 30s in good health and CMV-seropositive.

This clone has more than one count but fewer than ten. The chain is built from TRBV6-5 and TRBJ1-5, with a weak D call TRBD1 (5 bases). Per germline, CDR1 MNHEY and CDR2 SVGAGI. Trimming stripped 4 bases from V and 2 bases from J, with 12 bases between. CDR3 length equals 15 residues. DNA for the CDR3: TGTGCCAGCAGTTTACGGACGGGGGGCAATCAGCCCCAGCATTTT. Protein product: CASSLRTGGNQPQHF.

The chain recombines TRBV14 with TRBJ1-1; TRBD1 aligns across 7 bases. V lost 4 bases, J lost 3 bases, and 11 bases stayed unmatched. Germline V gene lookup returns CDR1 SGHDN and CDR2 FVKESK. The CDR3 extends over 16 amino acids. The CDR3 DNA sequence: TGTGCCAGCAGCCTCACCAGGGGGGATTGGGACACTGAAGCTTTCTTT. It yields the protein CASSLTRGDWDTEAFF.

This clone was counted between two and nine times. V is TRBV10-2 and J is TRBJ2-4, with D perhaps matching TRBD1 (5 bases). The CDR3 runs to 15 residues. Trimming removed 6 bases at V and 0 bases at J, with 12 bases between. Looked up from germline, CDR1 is WSHSY and CDR2 is SAAADI. CDR3 nucleotide sequence: TGCGCCAGCAGGTGGGGCGGTCTAGCCAAAAACATTCAGTACTTC. Translating gives CASRWGGLAKNIQYF.

V gene TRBV29-1 combines with J gene TRBJ2-1, with 13 bases aligning to TRBD2. V was clipped by 7 bases and J by 4 bases; unmatched bases: 4. Germline V CDR1 and CDR2: SQVTM, ANQGSEA. This CDR3 spans 14 amino acids. The CDR3, as DNA: TGCAGCGCCTCACTAGCGGGGGGGTACAATGAGCAGTTCTTC. Its protein is CSASLAGGYNEQFF.

V gene TRBV18 combines with J gene TRBJ1-2; D is unresolved. CDR1 and CDR2 from the germline V gene are KGHSH and LQKENI. Trimming stripped 3 bases from V and 4 bases from J, with 15 bases between. The CDR3 runs to 15 residues. The CDR3 is CASSPKQDSIYGYTF. The CDR3, as DNA: TGTGCCAGCTCACCTAAGCAGGATTCCATCTATGGCTACACCTTC.

Concerning this clone itself: This same CDR3 is encoded by further DNA sequences in the sample. The chain recombines TRBV4-3 with TRBJ1-3; 7 bases match TRBD1. V lost 0 bases to trimming and J lost 4 bases; unmatched junction nucleotides: 6. The CDR3 length is 16 residues. Looked up from germline, CDR1 is LGHNA and CDR2 is YSLEER. This CDR3 reads CASSQDSTGAGNTIYF. DNA of the CDR3: TGCGCCAGCAGCCAAGATTCCACAGGGGCAGGAAACACCATATATTTT.

This clone was counted once. The DNA for the CDR3 is TGTGCCAGCAGGACAGGGATCTACGAGCAGTACTTC. Protein sequence: CASRTGIYEQYF. The chain joins TRBV6-5 to TRBJ2-5, with TRBD1 identical over 7 bases. The J call is in doubt because the DNA end fits TRBJ2-7 better. The CDR3 runs to 12 residues. Germline V gives CDR1 MNHEY, CDR2 SVGAGI.

The count of this clone is one. This chain links TRBV27 with TRBJ2-5; 9 positions match TRBD2. The CDR3 runs 15 residues. V shed 4 bases, J shed 4 bases, and the junction held 7 bases outside the gene matches. The germline CDR1 and CDR2 sequences are MNHEY and SMNVEV (reference sequence). CDR3 in amino acids: CASSSRRGGTETQYF. The DNA for the CDR3 is TGTGCCAGCAGTTCCCGGCGGGGGGGCACAGAGACCCAGTACTTC.

The chain carries TRBV6-5 and TRBJ1-2, with a possible D match to TRBD1 (5 bases). Germline V gene data show CDR1 as MNHEY and CDR2 as SVGAGI. Between the trimmed V and J ends, which lost 5 bases and 4 bases, there was a span of 11 bases. The CDR3 loop spans 13 amino acids. The CDR3 here is CASSLTQGYGYTF. As DNA, the CDR3 is TGTGCCAGCAGTCTTACTCAGGGCTATGGCTACACCTTC.

V usage is TRBV2 and J usage is TRBJ2-7; no definite D call. CDR1 SNHLY and CDR2 FYNNEI come from the germline V gene. The V end lost 2 bases, the J end lost 10 bases, and 18 bases lay between the germline ends. The CDR3 consists of 14 residues. This CDR3 reads CASSESATVFRQYF. In DNA form, the CDR3 reads TGTGCCAGCAGTGAATCCGCTACGGTCTTCCGACAGTACTTC.

This sequence joins TRBV7-8 and TRBJ1-6; D gene uncertain. Trimming pared 5 bases from V and 7 bases from J, leaving 15 bases between. The CDR3 contains 15 residues. Per the germline V gene, CDR1 is SGHVS and CDR2 is FQNEAQ. CDR3 protein: CASSPAAAVNSPLHF. The CDR3, as DNA: TGTGCCAGCAGCCCAGCTGCGGCAGTGAATTCACCCCTCCACTTT.

The chain couples TRBV10-3 to TRBJ2-2, with no clear D. The CDR3 covers 14 residues. V was pared by 7 bases and J by 1 base, with 10 bases between. CDR1 is ENHRY and CDR2 is SYGVKD in the germline V gene. CDR3: CAIKFLENTGELFF. The CDR3 DNA is TGTGCCATCAAATTCTTAGAGAACACCGGGGAGCTGTTTTTT.

The chain recombines TRBV5-1 with TRBJ1-1; 7 bases agree with TRBD1. This CDR3 is built from 16 residues. The V gene end was trimmed by 3 bases and the J gene end by 5 bases; junction bases not matched to a gene: 13. Germline V lookup: CDR1 SGHRS, CDR2 YFSETQ. Here the CDR3 reads CASSSGNRGLWTEAFF. The CDR3 DNA reads as TGCGCCAGCAGCTCAGGAAACAGGGGACTTTGGACTGAAGCTTTCTTT.

The V gene is TRBV5-4, the J gene TRBJ1-1; TRBD1 matches at 7 bases. Per the germline V gene, CDR1 is SGHNT and CDR2 is YYREEE (reference sequence). This CDR3 has 17 residues. The V segment lost 1 base and the J segment 0 bases; nucleotides outside the gene matches: 9. The CDR3 loop reads CASSLLLGGGMNTEAFF. CDR3 nucleotides: TGTGCCAGCAGCTTGCTTCTAGGGGGCGGGATGAACACTGAAGCTTTCTTT.

CDR3 in amino acids: CASSSDRVGYTF. The CDR3 DNA follows: TGTGCCAGCAGTTCCGACAGGGTCGGCTACACCTTC. J is TRBJ1-2 and V is TRBV6-5; 7 bases agree with TRBD1. Germline loops: CDR1 MNHEY, CDR2 SVGAGI. The CDR3 spans 12 residues. Trimming at V came to 4 bases and at J to 8 bases, leaving 4 bases not matched to a gene.

CDR3: CASSSGTSPYEQYF. CDR3 DNA sequence: TGCGCCAGCAGCTCCGGGACTAGCCCTTACGAGCAGTACTTC. The rearrangement links TRBV5-1 to TRBJ2-7; TRBD2 matches 9 bases. This CDR3 region has 14 residues. J was trimmed by 4 bases and V by 3 bases; bases with no gene match: 5. Per the germline V gene, CDR1 is SGHRS and CDR2 is YFSETQ.

This clone was recorded only once. The J gene is TRBJ2-6, the V gene TRBV11-3, with 8 bases identical to TRBD1. CDR3 size: 16 residues. V was pared by 5 bases and J by 3 bases, with 6 bases of the junction left unmatched. The V gene's germline CDR1 is SGHNT and CDR2 YENEEA. CDR3 residues: CASSPGQGGGANVLTF. The CDR3 bases are TGTGCCAGCAGCCCTGGACAGGGAGGTGGGGCCAACGTCCTGACTTTC.

The chain combines TRBV7-9 with TRBJ1-1, with TRBD1 identical over 7 bases. J lost 0 bases, V lost 1 base, and 2 bases had no gene match. The germline CDR1 and CDR2 sequences are SEHNR and FQNEAQ (reference sequence). This CDR3 is built from 15 residues. The CDR3 loop is CASSLGTGMNTEAFF. CDR3 coding DNA: TGTGCCAGCAGCTTAGGGACAGGTATGAACACTGAAGCTTTCTTT.

V is TRBV30 and J is TRBJ1-6, with 10 bases fitting TRBD1. V was pared by 1 base and J by 7 bases, with 1 base of the junction left unmatched. The CDR3 has 14 residues. Germline V CDR1 and CDR2: GTSNPN, SVGIG (reference sequence). CDR3 bases: TGTGCCTGGAGTGCGGGACAGGGGAATTCACCCCTCCACTTT. This encodes CAWSAGQGNSPLHF. The entire variable domain, with the rest obtained from reference TRBV30 and TRBJ1-6, is as follows: SQTIHQWPATLVQPVGSPLSLECTVEGTSNPNLYWYRQAAGRGLQLLFYSVGIGQISSEVPQNLSASRPQDRQFILSSKKLLLSDSGFYLCAWSAGQGNSPLHFGNGTRLTVT.

The chain employs TRBV5-1 and TRBJ2-3, with TRBD2 as a possible D gene (6 bases). V was trimmed by 3 bases and J by 4 bases, leaving 21 bases between them. The CDR3 totals 17 residues. Germline-derived CDR1 and CDR2 are SGHRS and YFSETQ. This CDR3 reads CASSSYLGGDYSDTQYF. CDR3 in DNA: TGCGCCAGCAGCTCCTACTTAGGAGGGGATTACTCAGATACGCAGTATTTT.

The genes are TRBV6-6 and TRBJ2-7; D is perhaps TRBD1 (6 bases). V gave up 6 bases and J gave up 2 bases, with 11 bases separating them. Germline lookup yields CDR1 MNHNY and CDR2 SVGAGI (reference sequence). This CDR3 region has 13 residues. In DNA form, the CDR3 reads TGTGCCAGCAGACTGGACAGCACCTACGAGCAGTACTTC. It yields the protein CASRLDSTYEQYF.

J is TRBJ2-3 and V is TRBV5-4; TRBD2 aligns across 8 bases. This CDR3 has 16 residues. Germline lookup yields CDR1 SGHNT and CDR2 YYREEE (reference sequence). Trimming at V came to 3 bases and at J to 3 bases, leaving 9 bases not matched to a gene. CDR3 residues: CASSSPTSGFTDTQYF. CDR3 DNA sequence: TGTGCCAGCAGCTCACCAACTAGCGGATTTACAGATACGCAGTATTTT.

This clone has a handful of counts. This rearrangement joins TRBV28 to TRBJ1-5, with D perhaps matching TRBD1 (5 bases). There are 13 residues in the CDR3. CDR1 is MDHEN and CDR2 is SYDVKM in the germline V gene. V lost 5 bases and J 6 bases, leaving 11 bases between the germline ends. The CDR3 DNA reads TGTGCCAGCAGTGGGGGAGGGGTTCAGCCCCAGCATTTT. It specifies CASSGGGVQPQHF.

The CDR3 bases are TGTGCCAGAAGCCCGCCGGGACAGGGGTGTGAAAAACTGTTTTTT. This codes for CARSPPGQGCEKLFF. The genes are TRBV5-3 and TRBJ1-4, with 10 nucleotides matching TRBD1. Being an ORF, TRBV5-3 has a function that is uncertain. The CDR3 is 15 residues long. Unmatched junction bases numbered 7, after V lost 4 bases and J lost 7 bases.

The chain carries TRBV29-1 and TRBJ2-4; tentative D call: TRBD1 (5 bases). Per the germline V gene, CDR1 is SQVTM and CDR2 is ANQGSEA. The CDR3 sequence is 13 residues long. V was clipped by 7 bases and J by 0 bases, with 10 bases between them. The CDR3 is CSARAPAKNIQYF. The CDR3 DNA is TGCAGCGCCAGGGCACCAGCCAAAAACATTCAGTACTTC.

The V gene is TRBV9, the J gene TRBJ1-4; 8 nucleotides line up with TRBD1. Germline CDR1 and CDR2: SGDLS and YYNGEE. CDR3 length: 15 amino acids. Unmatched junction bases numbered 3, after V lost 0 bases and J lost 5 bases. CDR3 DNA: TGTGCCAGCAGCGTAGGTACAGGGGGGAATGAAAAACTGTTTTTT. It is translated as CASSVGTGGNEKLFF.

The rearrangement links TRBV2 to TRBJ2-2; a possible D gene is TRBD2 (6 bases). Trimming removed 6 bases at V and 4 bases at J, with 12 bases between. The germline V gene encodes CDR1 SNHLY and CDR2 FYNNEI. The CDR3 consists of 14 residues. The CDR3 is CASRTSTGTGELFF. The DNA of the CDR3 is TGTGCCAGCAGGACTAGTACGGGCACCGGGGAGCTGTTTTTT.

J is TRBJ2-5 and V is TRBV18; tentatively, D is TRBD2 (5 bases). Germline CDR1 KGHSH, CDR2 LQKENI. This CDR3 has 16 residues. Trimming removed 3 bases at V and 5 bases at J, with 19 bases between. The CDR3 region has the DNA TGTGCCAGCTCACCCCGGACTTCGGCGAGGGTGGAGACCCAGTACTTC. Amino acids: CASSPRTSARVETQYF. Full variable domain (missing parts from reference TRBV18 and TRBJ2-5): NAGVMQNPRHLVRRRGQEARLRCSPMKGHSHVYWYRQLPEEGLKFMVYLQKENIIDESGMPKERFSAEFPKEGPSILRIQQVVRGDSAAYFCASSPRTSARVETQYFGPGTRLLVL.

The chain joins TRBV15 to TRBJ1-5; a possible D gene is TRBD1 (5 bases). The germline gives CDR1 LNHNV, CDR2 YYDKDF (reference sequence). The V gene lost 3 bases and the J gene lost 4 bases, with 10 bases spanning the gap. The CDR3 has 14 amino acids. The CDR3 spells CATSSTQGNQPQHF. The CDR3 nucleotides read TGTGCCACCAGCAGCACCCAGGGAAATCAGCCCCAGCATTTT.

This chain links TRBV14 with TRBJ1-2, with D perhaps TRBD1 (6 bases). Germline values: CDR1 SGHDN, CDR2 FVKESK. V lost 4 bases, J lost 2 bases, and 11 bases lay in between. The CDR3 has 14 amino acids. This chain's CDR3 is CASSLDRANYGYTF. CDR3 coding DNA: TGTGCCAGCAGCCTGGACAGAGCGAACTATGGCTACACCTTC.

The chain carries TRBV23-1 and TRBJ2-7, with D possibly TRBD2 on 5 matching bases. TRBV23-1 belongs to the ORF category, with a function that is uncertain. The CDR3 sequence is 14 residues long. Trimming shortened V by 11 bases and J by 3 bases, and 20 bases separated the two germline ends. The CDR3 sequence: CASQTPGIVYEQYF. CDR3 coding DNA: TGCGCCTCCCAAACCCCGGGGATCGTCTACGAGCAGTACTTC.

This chain links TRBV7-6 with TRBJ2-1; TRBD1 matches at 8 bases. The V gene end was trimmed by 6 bases and the J gene end by 0 bases; junction bases not matched to a gene: 4. The CDR3 spans 15 residues. CDR1 is SGHVS and CDR2 is FNYEAQ in the germline V gene. Written as DNA, the CDR3 is TGTGCCAGCAGTCGCACAGGGGGCTCCTACAATGAGCAGTTCTTC. This encodes CASSRTGGSYNEQFF. The full variable domain, in which reference TRBV7-6 and TRBJ2-1 provide the parts outside the CDR3, is GAGVSQSPRYKVTKRGQDVALRCDPISGHVSLYWYRQALGQGPEFLTYFNYEAQQDKSGLPNDRFSAERPEGSISTLTIQRTEQRDSAMYRCASSRTGGSYNEQFFGPGTRLTVL.